Shown below are 27 T cell receptor beta chains from a single sample sequenced in a study of blood T cell repertoires in COVID-19. Generated by immunoSEQ multiplex PCR, the TCRdb table keeps only in-frame clones and is missing some. There are 450,000 to 500,000 clones in the sample; 80% to 90% occur only once, and approximately 3.4% lies in the top ten. The sample taken for sequencing was peripheral blood. Receptor source: a human donor in a cohort sampled during active COVID-19.

The rearrangement uses TRBV7-9 and TRBJ2-7; 9 bases are a match to TRBD2. The V gene end was trimmed by 3 bases and the J gene end by 3 bases; junction bases not matched to a gene: 3. CDR3 length equals 14 residues. Looked up from germline, CDR1 is SEHNR and CDR2 is FQNEAQ (reference sequence). In DNA form, the CDR3 reads TGTGCCAGCAGCTTTGCGGGAGGGGACTACGAGCAGTACTTC. Its protein product is CASSFAGGDYEQYF. The full variable domain, in which reference TRBV7-9 and TRBJ2-7 provide the parts outside the CDR3, is DTGVSQNPRHKITKRGQNVTFRCDPISEHNRLYWYRQTLGQGPEFLTYFQNEAQLEKSRLLSDRFSAERPKGSFSTLEIQRTEQGDSAMYLCASSFAGGDYEQYFGPGTRLTVT.

This clone was observed a few times. The chain combines TRBV3-1 (or the pseudogene TRBV3-2) with TRBJ2-1; tentatively, D is TRBD1 (5 bases). CDR1 and CDR2 (germline): LGHDT, YNNKEL (reference sequence). The CDR3 loop spans 15 amino acids. The V end was cut by 4 bases, the J end by 2 bases, with 12 bases between. CDR3 sequence (DNA): TGTGCCAGCAGCCGAGATAGGGGTCCCTACAATGAGCAGTTCTTC. Translating gives CASSRDRGPYNEQFF.

The chain couples TRBV10-1 to TRBJ2-2; D is possibly TRBD1 (7 bases). Germline V gene data show CDR1 as WNHNN and CDR2 as SYGVQD (reference sequence). The CDR3 has 15 residues. With 3 bases removed from V and 4 bases from J, the gap between germline ends came to 12 bases. The CDR3: CASSERQGGTGELFF. DNA of the CDR3: TGCGCCAGCAGTGAACGGCAGGGGGGCACCGGGGAGCTGTTTTTT.

This sequence joins TRBV29-1 and TRBJ2-3, with D unclear. V lost 0 bases to trimming and J lost 10 bases, with 11 bases between them. The CDR3 sequence is 12 residues long. Germline V gene sequence: CDR1 SQVTM, CDR2 ANQGSEA. In DNA form, the CDR3 reads TGCAGCGTTGAAGATCGCCCTCAGGCGCAGTATTTT. Its translation: CSVEDRPQAQYF.

The CDR3 region has the DNA TGTGCCAGCAGCCCGCAGGGGCATGGGGTCGAGCAGTACTTC. Encoded protein: CASSPQGHGVEQYF. The chain links TRBV7-6 to TRBJ2-7, with D possibly being TRBD1 (6 bases). The CDR3 extends over 14 amino acids. In germline, CDR1 is SGHVS, CDR2 FNYEAQ. V lost 5 bases to trimming and J lost 6 bases, with 17 bases between them.

This clone was recorded only once. The chain employs TRBV5-1 and TRBJ2-7; TRBD1 matches 9 bases. The CDR3 is made up of 14 amino acids. V lost 2 bases and J lost 4; bases outside the gene matches: 4. Germline CDR1 and CDR2: SGHRS and YFSETQ. The CDR3 DNA follows: TGCGCCAGCAGCTTCGGGGACAGGGCGTACGAGCAGTACTTC. Translation gives CASSFGDRAYEQYF.

This clone was observed at least ten times. The rearrangement uses TRBV4-1 and TRBJ1-1; no definite D call. The ends were cut back, 0 bases at V and 1 base at J, with 9 bases in the middle. Germline assignment: CDR1 MGHRA and CDR2 YSYEKL. The CDR3 has 15 amino acids. The CDR3 sequence is CASSQESVANTEAFF. In DNA, the CDR3 is TGCGCCAGCAGCCAAGAATCCGTGGCGAACACTGAAGCTTTCTTT.

This chain links TRBV6-4 with TRBJ1-1, with D perhaps matching TRBD1 (6 bases). The CDR3 covers 13 residues. V lost 5 bases, J lost 3 bases, and 10 bases lay in between. Germline V lookup: CDR1 MRHNA, CDR2 SNTAGT. CDR3: CASSLTGYTEAFF. CDR3 DNA: TGTGCCAGCAGTTTGACAGGATACACTGAAGCTTTCTTT.

The rearrangement uses TRBV18 and TRBJ1-5, with D tentatively TRBD1 (5 bases). Germline-derived CDR1 and CDR2 are KGHSH and LQKENI. CDR3 size: 15 residues. Trimming shortened V by 3 bases and J by 0 bases, and 9 bases separated the two germline ends. The CDR3 loop reads CASSPQGYSNQPQHF. The CDR3 DNA follows: TGTGCCAGCTCACCCCAGGGATATAGCAATCAGCCCCAGCATTTT.

The chain joins TRBV9 to TRBJ1-1; a possible D gene is TRBD1 (5 bases). The CDR3 has 14 amino acids. Germline V gene sequence: CDR1 SGDLS, CDR2 YYNGEE. With 4 bases removed from V and 4 bases from J, the gap between germline ends came to 14 bases. CDR3 region: CASSFSRVSTEAFF. The CDR3 DNA reads TGTGCCAGCAGCTTTAGCAGGGTGAGCACTGAAGCTTTCTTT.

The chain uses TRBV19 and TRBJ1-5; TRBD1 matches at 10 bases. V trimming: 5 bases; J trimming: 7 bases; junction bases outside the gene matches: 2. CDR1 and CDR2 (germline): LNHDA, SQIVND (reference sequence). This CDR3 comprises 13 residues. The CDR3 DNA reads TGTGCCAGTAGTGGGACAGGGGAACAGCCCCAGCATTTT. This translates into CASSGTGEQPQHF.

V and J are TRBV5-1 and TRBJ2-1; D unresolved. V dropped 1 base and J dropped 5 bases, with 7 bases sitting between them. This CDR3 region has 13 residues. Germline values: CDR1 SGHRS, CDR2 YFSETQ. The DNA for the CDR3 is TGCGCCAGCAGCTTGACCCCGGACAATGAGCAGTTCTTC. Its protein product is CASSLTPDNEQFF. The whole variable domain, remainder taken from reference TRBV5-1 and TRBJ2-1, is KAGVTQTPRYLIKTRGQQVTLSCSPISGHRSVSWYQQTPGQGLQFLFEYFSETQRNKGNFPGRFSGRQFSNSRSEMNVSTLELGDSALYLCASSLTPDNEQFFGPGTRLTVL.

V gene TRBV13 combines with J gene TRBJ2-3, with 11 nucleotides matching TRBD2. V gave up 3 bases and J gave up 0 bases; unmatched junction bases: 8. This CDR3 is 18 amino acids long. Germline V gene sequence: CDR1 PRHDT, CDR2 FYEKMQ (reference sequence). In DNA, the CDR3 is TGTGCCAGCAGCTTCCCTCTGACTAGCGGGGCAAGCACAGATACGCAGTATTTT. As protein: CASSFPLTSGASTDTQYF.

The chain is built from TRBV27 and TRBJ1-3; no definite D call. The CDR3 covers 13 residues. V dropped 5 bases and J dropped 4 bases, with 9 bases sitting between them. Germline lookup yields CDR1 MNHEY and CDR2 SMNVEV (reference sequence). Here the CDR3 DNA reads TGTGCCAGCAGTCCTGGGAGAGGAAACACCATATATTTT. Protein product: CASSPGRGNTIYF.

The CDR3: CASTLGRSSYEQYF. The CDR3 DNA sequence: TGCGCCAGCACCCTGGGGAGGAGCTCCTACGAGCAGTACTTC. The J gene is TRBJ2-7, the V gene TRBV5-1; D is perhaps TRBD2 (6 bases). CDR1 SGHRS and CDR2 YFSETQ come from the germline V gene. Trimming cost V 6 bases and J 0 bases, with 13 bases left between them. There are 14 residues in the CDR3.

In this sample, this clone turned up once. V and J are TRBV23-1 and TRBJ1-4, with a tentative D call TRBD1 (6 bases). TRBV23-1 qualifies as an ORF whose function is uncertain. There are 16 residues in the CDR3. With 2 bases removed from V and 4 bases from J, the gap between germline ends came to 14 bases. The CDR3 region is CASSQQPGAINEKLFF. The CDR3 DNA reads TGCGCCAGCAGTCAACAGCCAGGGGCTATTAATGAAAAACTGTTTTTT.

The V and J genes are TRBV2 and TRBJ2-2; D perhaps matches TRBD1 (5 bases). The germline gives CDR1 SNHLY, CDR2 FYNNEI. Deletions cut 6 bases from V and 7 bases from J, with 15 bases between. This CDR3 is 14 amino acids long. CDR3 sequence reads: CASRIQGTNGELFF. In DNA, the CDR3 is TGTGCCAGCAGGATCCAGGGTACCAACGGGGAGCTGTTTTTT.

This chain uses TRBV6-4 with TRBJ1-1; no clear D gene. Germline-derived CDR1 and CDR2 are MRHNA and SNTAGT. CDR3 length: 13 residues. V was cut by 1 base and J by 4 bases, with 7 bases left in between. The CDR3 region has the DNA TGTGCCAGCAGTGACTACCGGGGCACTGAAGCTTTCTTT. Amino acids: CASSDYRGTEAFF.

This sequence joins TRBV28 and TRBJ1-6; D remains ambiguous. Germline V gene sequence: CDR1 MDHEN, CDR2 SYDVKM. This CDR3 is built from 16 residues. The V end was cut by 4 bases, the J end by 1 base, with 11 bases between. The CDR3 here is CASSSLPSSYNSPLHF. As DNA, the CDR3 is TGTGCCAGCAGTTCCCTGCCTAGTTCCTATAATTCACCCCTCCACTTT.

CDR3 coding DNA: TGTGCCAGCAGTCTTACCTACGAGCAGTACTTC. Protein: CASSLTYEQYF. The V and J genes are TRBV28 and TRBJ2-7; the D is unclear. The CDR3 is 11 residues long. The germline V and J ends were trimmed by 5 bases and 2 bases, with 4 bases remaining between them. Per germline, CDR1 MDHEN and CDR2 SYDVKM.

The chain couples TRBV5-1 to TRBJ1-1; D is unresolved. CDR1 and CDR2 (germline): SGHRS, YFSETQ. This CDR3 comprises 14 residues. V lost 5 bases and J 3 bases, leaving 14 bases between the germline ends. The DNA of the CDR3 is TGCGCCAGCAGATACGGACTCGAGGACACTGAAGCTTTCTTT. This sequence encodes CASRYGLEDTEAFF.

J is TRBJ2-7 and V is TRBV6-6; 9 bases align to TRBD1. Trimming at V came to 4 bases and at J to 2 bases, leaving 6 bases not matched to a gene. CDR1 is MNHNY, CDR2 SVGAGI, per germline (reference sequence). This CDR3 region has 15 residues. This chain's CDR3 is CASSSRDRETYEQYF. CDR3 bases: TGTGCCAGCAGTTCCCGGGACAGGGAAACCTACGAGCAGTACTTC.

The chain carries TRBV5-8 and TRBJ2-7; 8 bases match TRBD2. The CDR3 has 16 amino acids. The germline gives CDR1 SGHTS, CDR2 YDEGEE. The junction had 15 bases not matched to a gene; V was cut back by 1 base and J by 9 bases. CDR3 in DNA: TGTGCCAGCAGCTTGTTGTCTTCGGGACTAGGGACGGGGCAGTACTTC. Residues: CASSLLSSGLGTGQYF.

This clone was picked up a small number of times. The rearrangement uses TRBV5-6 and TRBJ2-2; 11 bases map to TRBD2. The CDR3 totals 15 residues. V was pared by 6 bases and J by 7 bases, with 8 bases of the junction left unmatched. CDR1 and CDR2 from the germline V gene are SGHDT and YYEEEE. The CDR3 DNA reads as TGTGCCAGCACCAAACTAGCGGGAGCCGGCGGGGAGCTGTTTTTT. Residues: CASTKLAGAGGELFF. Full variable domain (outside the CDR3, taken from reference TRBV5-6 and TRBJ2-2): DAGVTQSPTHLIKTRGQQVTLRCSPKSGHDTVSWYQQALGQGPQFIFQYYEEEERQRGNFPDRFSGHQFPNYSSELNVNALLLGDSALYLCASTKLAGAGGELFFGEGSRLTVL.

J is TRBJ1-4 and V is TRBV19, with 8 bases identical to TRBD1. Germline CDR1 is LNHDA and CDR2 is SQIVND (reference sequence). The ends lost 7 bases at V and 7 bases at J; junction bases unmatched: 14. CDR3 length: 16 residues. CDR3 sequence reads: CASILPTGGGGEKLFF. CDR3 DNA: TGTGCCAGTATCCTCCCAACAGGGGGAGGGGGTGAAAAACTGTTTTTT.

V is TRBV19 and J is TRBJ1-2, with D possibly matching TRBD1 (6 bases). Germline V lookup: CDR1 LNHDA, CDR2 SQIVND (reference sequence). The CDR3 has 13 amino acids. Trimming cost V 5 bases and J 2 bases, with 9 bases left between them. The DNA for the CDR3 is TGTGCCAGTAGTTTTGACAGGAACTATGGCTACACCTTC. Its protein product is CASSFDRNYGYTF. Combining the CDR3 with reference TRBV19 and TRBJ1-2 gives the whole variable domain DGGITQSPKYLFRKEGQNVTLSCEQNLNHDAMYWYRQDPGQGLRLIYYSQIVNDFQKGDIAEGYSVSREKKESFPLTVTSAQKNPTAFYLCASSFDRNYGYTFGSGTRLTVV.

This chain connects TRBV5-1 to TRBJ2-5; 8 bases are shared with TRBD2. This CDR3 contains 15 residues. Germline V gene lookup returns CDR1 SGHRS and CDR2 YFSETQ. V gave up 0 bases and J gave up 2 bases; unmatched junction bases: 3. CDR3 in DNA: TGCGCCAGCAGCTTGGTAGCGGGAATGCAAGAGACCCAGTACTTC. This gives the protein CASSLVAGMQETQYF.